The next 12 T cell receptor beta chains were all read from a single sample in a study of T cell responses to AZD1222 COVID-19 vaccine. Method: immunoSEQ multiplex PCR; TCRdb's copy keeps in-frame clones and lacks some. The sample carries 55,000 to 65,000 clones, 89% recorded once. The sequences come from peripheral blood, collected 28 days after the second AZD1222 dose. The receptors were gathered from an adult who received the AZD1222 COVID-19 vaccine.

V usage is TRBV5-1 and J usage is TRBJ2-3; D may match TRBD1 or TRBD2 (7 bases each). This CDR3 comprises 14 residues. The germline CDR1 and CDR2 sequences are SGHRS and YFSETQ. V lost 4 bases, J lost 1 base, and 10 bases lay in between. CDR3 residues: CASSQGGRTDTQYF. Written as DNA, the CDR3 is TGCGCCAGCAGCCAGGGGGGGCGCACAGATACGCAGTATTTT.

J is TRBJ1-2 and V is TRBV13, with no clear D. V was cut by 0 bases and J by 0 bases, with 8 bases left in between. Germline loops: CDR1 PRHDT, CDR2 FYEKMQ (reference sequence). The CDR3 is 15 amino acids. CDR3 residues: CASSLGGPPNYGYTF. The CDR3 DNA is TGTGCCAGCAGCTTAGGGGGCCCTCCTAACTATGGCTACACCTTC. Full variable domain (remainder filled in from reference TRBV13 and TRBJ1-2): AAGVIQSPRHLIKEKRETATLKCYPIPRHDTVYWYQQGPGQDPQFLISFYEKMQSDKGSIPDRFSAQQFSDYHSELNMSSLELGDSALYFCASSLGGPPNYGYTFGSGTRLTVV.

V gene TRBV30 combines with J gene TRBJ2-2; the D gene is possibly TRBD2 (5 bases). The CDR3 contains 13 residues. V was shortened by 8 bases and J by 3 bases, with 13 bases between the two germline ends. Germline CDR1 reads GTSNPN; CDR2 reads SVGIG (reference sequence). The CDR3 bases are TGTGCCGGGGATGGAGCGGACACCGGGGAGCTGTTTTTT. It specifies CAGDGADTGELFF.

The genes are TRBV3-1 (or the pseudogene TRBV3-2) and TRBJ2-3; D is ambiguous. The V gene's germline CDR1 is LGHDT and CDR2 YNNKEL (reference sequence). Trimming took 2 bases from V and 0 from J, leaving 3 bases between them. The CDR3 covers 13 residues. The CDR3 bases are TGTGCCAGCAGCCAATACAGCACAGATACGCAGTATTTT. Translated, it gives CASSQYSTDTQYF.

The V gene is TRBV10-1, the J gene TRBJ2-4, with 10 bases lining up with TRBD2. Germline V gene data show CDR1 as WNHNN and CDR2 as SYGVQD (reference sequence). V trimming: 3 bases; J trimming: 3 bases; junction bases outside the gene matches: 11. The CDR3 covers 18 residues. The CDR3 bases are TGCGCCAGCAGTGAAGGTCCAGCGGGAGGGCCTAGCAAAAACATTCAGTACTTC. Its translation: CASSEGPAGGPSKNIQYF.

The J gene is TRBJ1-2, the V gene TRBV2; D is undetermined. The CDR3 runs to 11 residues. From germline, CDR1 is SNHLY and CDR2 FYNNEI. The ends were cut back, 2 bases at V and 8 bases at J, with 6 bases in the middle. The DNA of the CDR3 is TGTGCCAGCAGTGAAAACCAGGGCTACACCTTC. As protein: CASSENQGYTF.

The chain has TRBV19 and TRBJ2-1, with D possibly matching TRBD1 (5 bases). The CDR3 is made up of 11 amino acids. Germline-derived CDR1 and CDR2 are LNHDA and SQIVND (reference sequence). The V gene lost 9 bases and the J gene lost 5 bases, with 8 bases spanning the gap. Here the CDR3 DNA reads TGTGCCAGAGTGACAGACAATGAGCAGTTCTTC. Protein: CARVTDNEQFF.

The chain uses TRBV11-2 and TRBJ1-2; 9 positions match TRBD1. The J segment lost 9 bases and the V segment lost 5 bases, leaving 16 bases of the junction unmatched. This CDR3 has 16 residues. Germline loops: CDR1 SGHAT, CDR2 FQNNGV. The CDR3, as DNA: TGTGCCAGCAGCCGAGATCAACCGGGACAGGGCAGGAGCTACACCTTC. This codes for CASSRDQPGQGRSYTF. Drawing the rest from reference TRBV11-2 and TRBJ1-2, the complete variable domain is EAGVAQSPRYKIIEKRQSVAFWCNPISGHATLYWYQQILGQGPKLLIQFQNNGVVDDSQLPKDRFSAERLKGVDSTLKIQPAKLEDSAVYLCASSRDQPGQGRSYTFGSGTRLTVV.

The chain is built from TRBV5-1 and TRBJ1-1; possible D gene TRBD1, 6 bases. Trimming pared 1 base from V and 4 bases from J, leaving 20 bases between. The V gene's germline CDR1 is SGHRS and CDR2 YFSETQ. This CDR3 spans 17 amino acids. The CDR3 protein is CASSLLVTGRRGTEAFF. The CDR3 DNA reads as TGCGCCAGCAGCTTGCTCGTCACAGGGCGGAGGGGCACTGAAGCTTTCTTT.

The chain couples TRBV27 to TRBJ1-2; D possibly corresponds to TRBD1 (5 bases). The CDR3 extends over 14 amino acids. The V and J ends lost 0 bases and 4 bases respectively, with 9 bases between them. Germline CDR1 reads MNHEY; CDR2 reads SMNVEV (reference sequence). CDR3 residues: CASSLSFRVYGYTF. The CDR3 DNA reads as TGTGCCAGCAGTTTATCGTTCAGGGTCTATGGCTACACCTTC.

The CDR3 region has the DNA TGTGCCAGCAGTTACCAGACAGGACCTTCGACCTACGAGCAGTACTTC. It encodes CASSYQTGPSTYEQYF. V and J are TRBV6-5 and TRBJ2-7; D might be TRBD1 (6 bases). This CDR3 spans 16 amino acids. Looked up from germline, CDR1 is MNHEY and CDR2 is SVGAGI. V lost 2 bases to trimming and J lost 2 bases, with 16 bases between them.

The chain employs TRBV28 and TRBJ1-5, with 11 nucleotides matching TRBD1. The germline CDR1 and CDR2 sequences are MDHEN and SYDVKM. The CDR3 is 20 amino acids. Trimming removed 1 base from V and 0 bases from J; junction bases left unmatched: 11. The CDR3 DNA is TGTGCCAGCAGTTTATTCACCACCGGGACAGGGGGTGATAGCAATCAGCCCCAGCATTTT. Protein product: CASSLFTTGTGGDSNQPQHF.